In its sample, the clone carrying this T cell receptor (beta chain) was seen a few times. Its antigen is as yet unknown. The CDR3 has 14 amino acids. The germline V gene encodes CDR1 MNHNS and CDR2 SASEGT. The ends were cut back, 5 bases at V and 1 base at J, with 12 bases in the middle. In making TCR beta libraries, quantitative 5'-RACE with molecular barcodes was used. MiXCR, run by TCRdb on the 5' RACE reads, gives a single entry per CDR3 protein. The table records 230,000 or so distinct CDR3 sequences, 18% of them present only once. This sample is drawn from a study of CD8 T cells in ankylosing spondylitis. Points from the study as a whole: Prior literature has documented some motif variants in synovial fluid and blood from reactive arthritis.

The sample comprised blood, either unsorted or a sorted T cell fraction (not recorded which). The genes are TRBV6-1 and TRBJ2-7, with TRBD2 as a possible D gene (6 bases). This clonotype was obtained from a male donor with ankylosing spondylitis or in good health (not recorded which). This CDR3 is CASSTLEGSYEQYF. CDR3 DNA: TGTGCCAGCAGTACCCTGGAGGGTTCCTACGAGCAGTACTTC.